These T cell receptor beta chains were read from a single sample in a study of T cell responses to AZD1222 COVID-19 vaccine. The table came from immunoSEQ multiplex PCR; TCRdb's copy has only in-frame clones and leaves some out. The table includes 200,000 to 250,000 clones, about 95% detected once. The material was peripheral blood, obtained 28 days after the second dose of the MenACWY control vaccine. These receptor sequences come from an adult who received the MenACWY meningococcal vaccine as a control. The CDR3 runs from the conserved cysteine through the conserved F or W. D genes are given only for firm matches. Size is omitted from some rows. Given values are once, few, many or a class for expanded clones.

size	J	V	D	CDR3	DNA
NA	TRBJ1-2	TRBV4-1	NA	CASSQASREGGYTF	TGCGCCAGCAGCCAAGCTTCAAGGGAAGGCGGCTACACCTTC
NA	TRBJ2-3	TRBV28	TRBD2	CASSLPSGFTDTQYF	TGTGCCAGCAGTTTACCTAGCGGGTTCACAGATACGCAGTATTTT
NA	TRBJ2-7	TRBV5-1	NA	CASSLVAQGRTAYEQYF	TGCGCCAGCAGCTTGGTGGCCCAGGGGCGCACAGCCTACGAGCAGTACTTC
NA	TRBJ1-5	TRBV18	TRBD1	CASSPDRDGPKDF	TGTGCCAGCTCGCCCGACAGGGATGGCCCTAAAGATTTT
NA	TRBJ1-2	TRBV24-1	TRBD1	CATSDLRWPGQGFGGYTF	TGTGCCACCAGTGATTTGCGGTGGCCGGGACAGGGATTTGGAGGCTACACCTTC
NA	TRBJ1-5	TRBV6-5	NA	CASSSDRDSNQPQHF	TGTGCCAGCAGCTCAGACAGAGATAGCAATCAGCCCCAGCATTTT
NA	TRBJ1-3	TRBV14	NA	CASSQEAGLSGNTIYF	TGTGCCAGCAGCCAAGAAGCAGGCCTCTCTGGAAACACCATATATTTT
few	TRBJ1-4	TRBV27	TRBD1	CASSLLGQGLSNEKLFF	TGTGCCAGCAGTTTATTGGGACAGGGCTTGTCTAATGAAAAACTGTTTTTT
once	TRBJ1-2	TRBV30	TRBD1	CAWAGQVDYGYTF	TGTGCCTGGGCCGGACAGGTCGACTATGGCTACACCTTC
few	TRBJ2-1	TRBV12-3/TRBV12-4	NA	CASSSPLVLFF	TGTGCCAGCAGTTCCCCCCTCGTTTTGTTCTTC
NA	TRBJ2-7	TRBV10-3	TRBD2	CAISAGTSENYEQYF	TGTGCCATCAGTGCCGGAACTAGCGAAAACTACGAGCAGTACTTC
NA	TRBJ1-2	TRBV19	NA	CASSPPGWGSYTF	TGTGCCAGTAGTCCCCCCGGGTGGGGCAGCTACACCTTC
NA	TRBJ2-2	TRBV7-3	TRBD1	CASSLIRTGGTGELFF	TGTGCCAGCAGCTTAATTCGGACAGGGGGCACCGGGGAGCTGTTTTTT
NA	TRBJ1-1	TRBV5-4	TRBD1	CASGPTTGGIEAFF	TGTGCCAGCGGACCGACGACAGGGGGTATTGAAGCTTTCTTT
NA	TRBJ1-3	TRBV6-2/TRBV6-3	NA	CASSGAIDSGNTIYF	TGTGCCAGCAGCGGCGCAATCGACTCTGGAAACACCATATATTTT
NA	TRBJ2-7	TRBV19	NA	CASRPKPGTSYEQYF	TGTGCCAGTAGGCCCAAACCGGGGACCAGCTACGAGCAGTACTTC
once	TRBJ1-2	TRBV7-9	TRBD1	CASSSGGTDGYTF	TGTGCCAGCAGCTCCGGGGGGACAGATGGCTACACCTTC
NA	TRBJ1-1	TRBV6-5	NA	CASSYQANTEAFF	TGTGCCAGCAGTTACCAAGCGAACACTGAAGCTTTCTTT
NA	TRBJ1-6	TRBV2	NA	CASSPGANSPLHF	TGTGCCAGCTCCCCAGGGGCTAATTCACCCCTCCACTTT
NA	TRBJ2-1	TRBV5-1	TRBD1	CASSVGQGDFDEQFF	TGCGCCAGCAGCGTGGGACAGGGGGATTTCGATGAGCAGTTCTTC
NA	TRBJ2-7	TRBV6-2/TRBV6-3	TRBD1	CASSLGQGLPYEQYF	TGTGCCAGCAGTCTCGGACAGGGGTTGCCCTACGAGCAGTACTTC
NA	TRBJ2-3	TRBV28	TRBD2	CASSLLTSGTDTQYF	TGTGCCAGCAGTTTACTGACTAGCGGCACAGATACGCAGTATTTT
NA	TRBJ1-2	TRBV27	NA	CASSPDSTNYGYTF	TGTGCCAGCAGCCCGGACAGTACTAACTATGGCTACACCTTC
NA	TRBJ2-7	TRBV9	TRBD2	CASSASGRTGYEQYF	TGTGCCAGCAGCGCCAGCGGGAGGACCGGCTACGAGCAGTACTTC
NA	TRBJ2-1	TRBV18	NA	CASSPPSLSYNEQFF	TGTGCCAGCTCACCCCCCTCCCTCTCCTACAATGAGCAGTTCTTC
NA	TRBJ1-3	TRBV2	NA	CASSEEGRSSGNTIYF	TGTGCCAGCAGTGAAGAGGGGAGGAGCTCTGGAAACACCATATATTTT
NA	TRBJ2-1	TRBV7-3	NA	CASSTGGFGRGEQFF	TGTGCCAGCAGCACAGGAGGGTTCGGGAGAGGTGAGCAGTTCTTC
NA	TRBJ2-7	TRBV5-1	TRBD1	CASSLAEQGYEQYF	TGCGCCAGCAGCTTGGCGGAACAGGGGTACGAGCAGTACTTC
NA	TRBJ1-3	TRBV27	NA	CASSLYGGSGNTIYF	TGTGCCAGCAGTTTATATGGGGGGTCTGGAAACACCATATATTTT
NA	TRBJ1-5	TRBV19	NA	CASSVDTGSQPQHF	TGTGCCAGTAGTGTGGATACCGGGTCACAGCCCCAGCATTTT
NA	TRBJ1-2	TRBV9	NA	CASSVITGQGYTF	TGTGCCAGCAGCGTTATTACAGGGCAAGGCTACACCTTC
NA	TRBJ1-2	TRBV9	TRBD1	CASSPGQGAGYGYTF	TGTGCCAGCAGCCCCGGGCAGGGGGCTGGGTATGGCTACACCTTC
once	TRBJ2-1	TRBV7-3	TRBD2	CASSLGLAGPYNEQFF	TGTGCCAGCAGCTTAGGGCTAGCGGGGCCGTATAATGAGCAGTTCTTC
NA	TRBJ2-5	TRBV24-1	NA	CATSDPGGRDNQETQYF	TGTGCCACCAGTGACCCCGGGGGGCGGGACAACCAAGAGACCCAGTACTTC
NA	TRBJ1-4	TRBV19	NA	CASRSEGVLEKLFF	TGTGCCAGTAGGTCAGAAGGGGTCCTTGAAAAACTGTTTTTT
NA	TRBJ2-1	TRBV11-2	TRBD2	CASSLDWLAGGKNEQFF	TGTGCCAGCAGCTTAGATTGGCTAGCGGGGGGGAAGAATGAGCAGTTCTTC
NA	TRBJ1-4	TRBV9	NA	CASSDTGGANEKLFF	TGTGCCAGCAGCGATACGGGAGGGGCTAATGAAAAACTGTTTTTT